Below, 11 T cell receptor beta chains from the same sample are listed, as sequenced in a study of early stage breast cancer tumors. The table came from immunoSEQ multiplex PCR; TCRdb's copy has only in-frame clones and leaves some out. The sample contains about 24,000 clones, 65% to 70% of which appear only once. The material sequenced was breast tumor tissue. These receptors were taken from a person in their sixties or seventies with breast cancer.

This sequence joins TRBV6-8 and TRBJ1-2, with D possibly matching TRBD1 (6 bases). V was clipped by 11 bases and J by 2 bases, with 15 bases between them. The germline V gene has CDR1 MNHGY and CDR2 SAAAGT. CDR3 size: 13 residues. Here the CDR3 reads CALPGTKNYGYTF. In DNA, the CDR3 is TGTGCCCTACCTGGGACAAAGAACTATGGCTACACCTTC.

The rearrangement joins TRBV7-9 to TRBJ1-4; D is possibly TRBD1 (5 bases). The germline V gene has CDR1 SEHNR and CDR2 FQNEAQ (reference sequence). The CDR3 consists of 15 residues. Trimming shortened V by 8 bases and J by 0 bases, and 13 bases separated the two germline ends. Here the CDR3 DNA reads TGTGCCAGCGCCAAAGGGGAGGCAACTAATGAAAAACTGTTTTTT. Translated: CASAKGEATNEKLFF.

V gene TRBV19 combines with J gene TRBJ1-5; no reliable D call. With 5 bases removed from V and 0 bases from J, the gap between germline ends came to 17 bases. CDR3 length equals 17 residues. Per the germline V gene, CDR1 is LNHDA and CDR2 is SQIVND (reference sequence). As DNA, the CDR3 is TGTGCCAGTAGTGCCCGAGGAGCGATTAATAGCAATCAGCCCCAGCATTTT. Protein: CASSARGAINSNQPQHF.

By frequency in the sample, this clone is medium-sized. The V call is TRBV2, the J call TRBJ1-3; the match to TRBD1 covers 8 bases. This CDR3 is built from 15 residues. V lost 6 bases and J lost 0; bases outside the gene matches: 4. Germline CDR1 SNHLY, CDR2 FYNNEI. The CDR3 DNA reads as TGTGCCAGCAGCCCAACAGGGGGCTCTGGAAACACCATATATTTT. Translated: CASSPTGGSGNTIYF.

This chain links TRBV19 with TRBJ1-3; D may be TRBD1 (5 bases). This CDR3 has 14 amino acids. The V end lost 7 bases, the J end lost 0 bases, and 10 bases lay between the germline ends. The germline V gene has CDR1 LNHDA and CDR2 SQIVND (reference sequence). This CDR3 is CASKEGLSGNTIYF. The CDR3 DNA follows: TGTGCCAGTAAGGAGGGACTCTCTGGAAACACCATATATTTT.

The chain uses TRBV9 and TRBJ2-3; D is unclear. The CDR3 covers 16 residues. V was pared by 0 bases and J by 4 bases, with 15 bases between. Germline lookup yields CDR1 SGDLS and CDR2 YYNGEE. The CDR3 reads CASSVGVATWADTQYF. The CDR3 DNA is TGTGCCAGCAGCGTAGGGGTAGCCACCTGGGCAGATACGCAGTATTTT.

This chain uses TRBV5-4 with TRBJ2-5; D unclear. This CDR3 is 14 amino acids long. Between the trimmed V and J ends, which lost 4 bases and 4 bases, there was a span of 14 bases. CDR1 SGHNT and CDR2 YYREEE come from the germline V gene (reference sequence). Here the CDR3 DNA reads TGTGCCAGCAGCCCCCGGTGGGCAGGAGAGACCCAGTACTTC. Translating gives CASSPRWAGETQYF.

This chain connects TRBV5-1 to TRBJ1-2; D is undetermined. The CDR3 has 14 amino acids. Germline V gene lookup returns CDR1 SGHRS and CDR2 YFSETQ. With 2 bases removed from V and 4 bases from J, the gap between germline ends came to 12 bases. CDR3 region: CASSLGEGGYGYTF. Here the CDR3 DNA reads TGCGCCAGCAGCTTAGGCGAGGGCGGCTATGGCTACACCTTC.

The chain is built from TRBV5-4 and TRBJ1-2, with TRBD1 matching 8 bases. CDR3 length: 14 amino acids. V shed 4 bases, J shed 5 bases, and the junction held 7 bases outside the gene matches. Germline assignment: CDR1 SGHNT and CDR2 YYREEE (reference sequence). CDR3 loop: CASSPGQEQYGYTF. CDR3 bases: TGTGCCAGCAGCCCGGGACAGGAACAGTATGGCTACACCTTC. Based on the CDR3 plus reference TRBV5-4 and TRBJ1-2, the full variable domain is ETGVTQSPTHLIKTRGQQVTLRCSSQSGHNTVSWYQQALGQGPQFIFQYYREEENGRGNFPPRFSGLQFPNYSSELNVNALELDDSALYLCASSPGQEQYGYTFGSGTRLTVV.

The CDR3 loop is CASSNLGDNSYEQYF. The CDR3 DNA reads TGTGCCAGTAGTAATCTTGGGGACAACTCCTACGAGCAGTACTTC. This chain joins TRBV19 and TRBJ2-7; D may be TRBD1 (6 bases). Deletions cut 4 bases from V and 0 bases from J, with 13 bases between. CDR1 LNHDA and CDR2 SQIVND come from the germline V gene (reference sequence). The CDR3 is 15 amino acids. The full variable domain, rest sourced from reference TRBV19 and TRBJ2-7, is DGGITQSPKYLFRKEGQNVTLSCEQNLNHDAMYWYRQDPGQGLRLIYYSQIVNDFQKGDIAEGYSVSREKKESFPLTVTSAQKNPTAFYLCASSNLGDNSYEQYFGPGTRLTVT.

This sequence joins TRBV10-3 and TRBJ2-7; 7 bases agree with TRBD1. Germline CDR1 ENHRY, CDR2 SYGVKD. Germline trimming cut 6 bases from V and 7 bases from J; bases unmatched to any gene: 9. The CDR3 sequence is 13 residues long. The CDR3 is CAISGDRVREQYF. The CDR3 DNA reads as TGTGCCATCAGCGGTGACAGGGTCCGGGAGCAGTACTTC.